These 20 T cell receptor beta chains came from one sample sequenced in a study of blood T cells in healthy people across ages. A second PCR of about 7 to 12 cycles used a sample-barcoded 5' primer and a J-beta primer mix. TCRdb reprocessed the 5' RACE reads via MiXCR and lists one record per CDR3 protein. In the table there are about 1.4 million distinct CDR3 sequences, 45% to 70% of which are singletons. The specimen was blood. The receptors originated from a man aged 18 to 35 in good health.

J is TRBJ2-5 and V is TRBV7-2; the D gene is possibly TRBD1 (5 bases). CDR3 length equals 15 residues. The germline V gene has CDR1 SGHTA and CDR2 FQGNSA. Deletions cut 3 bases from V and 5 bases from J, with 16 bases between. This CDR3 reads CASSFLQGIWETQYF. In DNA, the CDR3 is TGTGCCAGCAGCTTCTTGCAGGGTATATGGGAGACCCAGTACTTC.

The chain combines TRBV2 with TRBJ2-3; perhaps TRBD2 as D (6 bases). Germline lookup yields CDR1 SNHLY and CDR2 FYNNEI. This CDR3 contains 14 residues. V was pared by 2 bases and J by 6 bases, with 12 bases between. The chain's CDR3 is CASSERTTVDTQYF. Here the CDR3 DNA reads TGTGCCAGCAGTGAAAGGACTACCGTGGATACGCAGTATTTT.

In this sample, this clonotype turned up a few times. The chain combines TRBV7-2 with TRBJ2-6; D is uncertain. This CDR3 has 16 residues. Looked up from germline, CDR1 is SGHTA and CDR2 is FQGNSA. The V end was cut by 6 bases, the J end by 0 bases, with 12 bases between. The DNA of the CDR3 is TGTGCCAGCAGTCAAAATTGGGGCTCTGGGGCCAACGTCCTGACTTTC. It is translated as CASSQNWGSGANVLTF.

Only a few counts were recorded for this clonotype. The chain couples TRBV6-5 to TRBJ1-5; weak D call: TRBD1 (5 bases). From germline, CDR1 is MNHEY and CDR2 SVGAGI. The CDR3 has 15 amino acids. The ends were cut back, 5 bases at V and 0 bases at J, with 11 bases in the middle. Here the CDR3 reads CASSDTGYSNQPQHF. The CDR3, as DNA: TGTGCCAGCAGTGATACAGGATATAGCAATCAGCCCCAGCATTTT.

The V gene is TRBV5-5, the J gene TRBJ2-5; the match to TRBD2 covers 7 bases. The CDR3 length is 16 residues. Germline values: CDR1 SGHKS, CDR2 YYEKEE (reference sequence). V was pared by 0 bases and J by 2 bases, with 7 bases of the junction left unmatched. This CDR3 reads CASSLVFGGGQETQYF. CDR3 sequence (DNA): TGTGCCAGCAGCTTGGTGTTTGGGGGAGGGCAAGAGACCCAGTACTTC.

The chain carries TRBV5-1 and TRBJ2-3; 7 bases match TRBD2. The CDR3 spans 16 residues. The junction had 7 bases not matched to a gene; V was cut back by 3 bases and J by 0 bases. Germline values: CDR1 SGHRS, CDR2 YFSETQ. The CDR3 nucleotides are TGCGCCAGCAGCTCAGAACTAGCGCTCAGCACAGATACGCAGTATTTT. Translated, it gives CASSSELALSTDTQYF.

The CDR3 DNA follows: TGCAGTGCCCCACGGGGTACCGGCACAGATACGCAGTATTTT. Protein: CSAPRGTGTDTQYF. The chain links TRBV20-1 to TRBJ2-3; D perhaps matches TRBD2 (5 bases). Trimming took 6 bases from V and 1 from J, leaving 14 bases between them. The CDR3 contains 14 residues. The germline CDR1 and CDR2 sequences are DFQATT and SNEGSKA (reference sequence).

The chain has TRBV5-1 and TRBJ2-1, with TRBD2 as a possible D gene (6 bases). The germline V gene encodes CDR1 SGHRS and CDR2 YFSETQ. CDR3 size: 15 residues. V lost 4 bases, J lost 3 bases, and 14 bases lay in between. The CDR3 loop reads CASSRPEGNYNEQFF. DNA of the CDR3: TGCGCCAGCAGCCGACCGGAGGGAAACTACAATGAGCAGTTCTTC.

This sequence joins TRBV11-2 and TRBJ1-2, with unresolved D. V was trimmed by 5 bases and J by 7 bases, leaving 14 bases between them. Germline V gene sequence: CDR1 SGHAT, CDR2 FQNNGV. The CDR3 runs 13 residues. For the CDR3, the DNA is TGTGCCAGCAGCCCCGAAGTCATCTCTGGCTACACCTTC. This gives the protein CASSPEVISGYTF.

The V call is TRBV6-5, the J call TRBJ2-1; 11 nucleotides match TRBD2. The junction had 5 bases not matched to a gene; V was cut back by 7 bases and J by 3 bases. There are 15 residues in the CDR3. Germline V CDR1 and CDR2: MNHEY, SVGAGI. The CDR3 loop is CASKAGTSGYNEQFF. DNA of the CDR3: TGTGCCAGCAAAGCCGGGACTAGCGGCTACAATGAGCAGTTCTTC.

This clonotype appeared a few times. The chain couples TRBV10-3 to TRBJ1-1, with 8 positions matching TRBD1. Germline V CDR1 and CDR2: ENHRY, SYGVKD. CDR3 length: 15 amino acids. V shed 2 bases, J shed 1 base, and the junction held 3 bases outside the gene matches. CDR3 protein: CAISEADRGNTEAFF. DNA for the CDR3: TGTGCCATCAGTGAGGCTGACAGGGGGAACACTGAAGCTTTCTTT.

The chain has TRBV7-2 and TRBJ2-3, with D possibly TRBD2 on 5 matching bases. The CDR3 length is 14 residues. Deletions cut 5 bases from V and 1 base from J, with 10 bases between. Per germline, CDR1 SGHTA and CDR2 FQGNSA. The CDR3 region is CASSERAGTDTQYF. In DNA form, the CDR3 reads TGTGCCAGCAGCGAGAGGGCGGGCACAGATACGCAGTATTTT.

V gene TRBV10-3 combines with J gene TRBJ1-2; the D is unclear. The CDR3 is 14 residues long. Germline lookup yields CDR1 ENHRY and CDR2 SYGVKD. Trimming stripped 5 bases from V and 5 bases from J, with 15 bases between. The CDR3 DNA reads TGTGCCATCAGTCCAGACCAGACACCGTATGGCTACACCTTC. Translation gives CAISPDQTPYGYTF.

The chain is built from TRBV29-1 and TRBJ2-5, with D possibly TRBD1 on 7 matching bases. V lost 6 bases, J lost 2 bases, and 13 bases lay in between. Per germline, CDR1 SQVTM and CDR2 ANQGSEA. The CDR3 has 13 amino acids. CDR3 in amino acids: CSVDREAQETQYF. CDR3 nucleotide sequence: TGCAGCGTCGACAGGGAGGCTCAAGAGACCCAGTACTTC.

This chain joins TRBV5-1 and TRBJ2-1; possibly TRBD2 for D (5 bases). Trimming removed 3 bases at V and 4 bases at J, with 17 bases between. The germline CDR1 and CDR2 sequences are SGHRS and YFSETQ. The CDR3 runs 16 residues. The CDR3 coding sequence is TGCGCCAGCAGCTCATTGGTACCCGAGCGGTACAATGAGCAGTTCTTC. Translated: CASSSLVPERYNEQFF. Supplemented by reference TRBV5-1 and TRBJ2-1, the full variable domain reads KAGVTQTPRYLIKTRGQQVTLSCSPISGHRSVSWYQQTPGQGLQFLFEYFSETQRNKGNFPGRFSGRQFSNSRSEMNVSTLELGDSALYLCASSSLVPERYNEQFFGPGTRLTVL.

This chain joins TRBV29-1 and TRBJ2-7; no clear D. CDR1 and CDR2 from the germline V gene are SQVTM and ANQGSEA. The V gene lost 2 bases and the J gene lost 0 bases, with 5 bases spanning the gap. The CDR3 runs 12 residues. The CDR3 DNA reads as TGCAGCGTTGAAAGCTCCTCCTACGAGCAGTACTTC. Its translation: CSVESSSYEQYF.

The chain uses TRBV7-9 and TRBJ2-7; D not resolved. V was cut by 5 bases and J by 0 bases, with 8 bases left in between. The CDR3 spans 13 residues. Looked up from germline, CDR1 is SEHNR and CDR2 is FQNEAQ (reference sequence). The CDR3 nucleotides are TGTGCCAGCAGCCCGAGGCTCTCCTACGAGCAGTACTTC. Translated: CASSPRLSYEQYF.

This chain's CDR3 is CASSLNSAGPDSPASTDTQYF. CDR3 DNA sequence: TGTGCCAGCAGTTTGAACTCGGCAGGGCCCGACTCACCGGCTAGCACAGATACGCAGTATTTT. This chain uses TRBV27 with TRBJ2-3, with D perhaps matching TRBD1 (5 bases). The CDR3 is made up of 21 amino acids. Germline V lookup: CDR1 MNHEY, CDR2 SMNVEV (reference sequence). V was trimmed by 3 bases and J by 0 bases, leaving 28 bases between them.

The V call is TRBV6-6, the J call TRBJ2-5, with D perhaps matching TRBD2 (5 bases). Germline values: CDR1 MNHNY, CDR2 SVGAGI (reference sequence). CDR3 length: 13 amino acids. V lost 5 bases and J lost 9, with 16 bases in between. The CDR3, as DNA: TGTGCCAGCAGTGACCTACTAGATGCGGCCCAGTACTTC. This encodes CASSDLLDAAQYF.

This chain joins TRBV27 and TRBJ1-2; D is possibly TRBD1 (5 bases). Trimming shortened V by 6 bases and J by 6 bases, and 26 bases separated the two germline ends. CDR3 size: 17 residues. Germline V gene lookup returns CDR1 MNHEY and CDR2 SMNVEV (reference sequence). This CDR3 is CASRDHLWAGMENGYTF. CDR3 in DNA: TGTGCCAGCAGAGACCACCTTTGGGCAGGGATGGAGAATGGCTACACCTTC.